Below, 5 T cell receptor beta chains from the same sample are listed, as sequenced in a study of shared clonotypes between healthy human individuals. Measured with immunoSEQ multiplex PCR; TCRdb has only the in-frame clones, and not every one. The sample has about 1.1 million clones, around three quarters seen once. The specimen was memory CD4+ T cells from PBMCs. Subset: CD45RA-negative fraction. The receptors were gathered from a man aged 18 to 30 in good health. Some clones in this sample may be carry-over from other donors' samples.

The chain employs TRBV19 and TRBJ1-5; possibly TRBD1 for D (6 bases). There are 15 residues in the CDR3. The germline V gene has CDR1 LNHDA and CDR2 SQIVND (reference sequence). Trimming took off 10 bases at V and 4 bases at J, with 20 bases between the two ends. The CDR3, as DNA: TGTGCCACCCGAACGGCGGGGGCAGGAAATCAGCCCCAGCATTTT. Its translation: CATRTAGAGNQPQHF.

The chain employs TRBV6-1 and TRBJ2-3; possible D gene TRBD2, 6 bases. Trimming took off 7 bases at V and 4 bases at J, with 18 bases between the two ends. The CDR3 runs to 15 residues. CDR1 and CDR2 (germline): MNHNS, SASEGT. The CDR3 DNA reads as TGTGCCAGCAATGGGGTATCGGGAGAGTCAGATACGCAGTATTTT. Translated, it gives CASNGVSGESDTQYF.

V gene TRBV5-4 combines with J gene TRBJ2-6; possibly TRBD2 for D (6 bases). Germline V CDR1 and CDR2: SGHNT, YYREEE (reference sequence). Between the trimmed V and J ends, which lost 7 bases and 0 bases, there was a span of 17 bases. CDR3 length equals 17 residues. The CDR3 reads CASYPVGGISGANVLTF. In DNA form, the CDR3 reads TGTGCCAGCTACCCCGTGGGGGGAATCTCTGGGGCCAACGTCCTGACTTTC.

V gene TRBV10-2 combines with J gene TRBJ2-5, with D perhaps being TRBD1 or TRBD2 (5 bases each). Trimming took off 5 bases at V and 3 bases at J, with 10 bases between the two ends. Looked up from germline, CDR1 is WSHSY and CDR2 is SAAADI. The CDR3 totals 13 residues. The DNA of the CDR3 is TGCGCCAGCAGTCGGGGCCGGAAAGAGACCCAGTACTTC. Translated: CASSRGRKETQYF.

This clone was seen a few times. J is TRBJ1-1 and V is TRBV27; perhaps TRBD1 as D (6 bases). Germline V gene sequence: CDR1 MNHEY, CDR2 SMNVEV (reference sequence). The V and J ends lost 4 bases and 9 bases respectively, with 9 bases between them. The CDR3 covers 11 residues. CDR3 region: CASSSTGKAFF. CDR3 DNA sequence: TGTGCCAGCAGTTCCACAGGGAAAGCTTTCTTT.